The subject of this entry is one T cell receptor (beta chain). Its antigen is unidentified. Libraries of TCR beta came from quantitative 5'-RACE with molecular barcodes. TCRdb reprocessed the 5' RACE reads with MiXCR, giving one entry per CDR3 protein. The sample lists roughly 220,000 distinct CDR3 sequences, around 18% occurring once. These data are taken from a study of CD8 T cells in ankylosing spondylitis. Study-level results: Significant enrichment of disease-linked clones was reported in matched ankylosing spondylitis synovial fluid. Those disease-linked clones were CD8+; they were also relatively rare in peripheral blood. Blood of patients with ankylosing spondylitis appeared to be characterized by a TCR beta motif of eight highly homologous variants. A number of the motif variants had already been described in reactive arthritis synovial fluid and blood.

Germline CDR1 SGHVS, CDR2 FQNEAQ. The CDR3 has 15 residues. V trimming: 4 bases; J trimming: 1 base; junction bases outside the gene matches: 6. This TCR derives from a male donor with ankylosing spondylitis. Sequencing was performed on blood, either unsorted or a sorted T cell fraction (not recorded which). V usage is TRBV7-8 and J usage is TRBJ2-5; the match to TRBD1 covers 7 bases. This CDR3 is CASSYTTGTQETQYF. The CDR3 DNA is TGTGCCAGCAGCTACACGACAGGGACCCAAGAGACCCAGTACTTC.